A single sample gave rise to the 17 T cell receptor beta chains below, sequenced in a study of monozygotic twins with inflammatory bowel disease. TCRdb reprocessed the 5' RACE reads and keeps a single row for each CDR3 protein, giving no DNA. The sample holds 150,000 to 200,000 distinct CDR3 sequences. The sample taken for sequencing was blood. The source of these receptors is a human donor with ulcerative colitis or Crohn's disease, or a healthy co-twin of an affected twin (not recorded which).

J is TRBJ1-1 and V is TRBV18; TCRdb designates TRBD1, a call that cannot be tested without DNA. Looked up from germline, CDR1 is KGHSH and CDR2 is LQKENI. There are 14 residues in the CDR3. CDR3 protein: CASSPLEVQGEAFF.

V and J are TRBV3-1 and TRBJ2-1. The CDR3 totals 13 residues. Germline V gene lookup returns CDR1 LGHDT and CDR2 YNNKEL (reference sequence). This CDR3 reads CASSQVSRNEQFF.

This CDR3 is CSGLTGAGQETQYF. The chain employs TRBV29-1 and TRBJ2-5; without DNA, the TCRdb call of TRBD1 cannot be checked. The CDR3 has 14 amino acids. Per the germline V gene, CDR1 is SQVTM and CDR2 is ANQGSEA.

This chain links TRBV2 with TRBJ1-4; checking the TCRdb D call of TRBD1 is not possible without DNA. This CDR3 spans 15 amino acids. The germline V gene encodes CDR1 SNHLY and CDR2 FYNNEI. CDR3: CASSEGQGRMEKLFF. The whole variable domain, filled in from reference TRBV2 and TRBJ1-4, reads EPEVTQTPSHQVTQMGQEVILRCVPISNHLYFYWYRQILGQKVEFLVSFYNNEISEKSEIFDDQFSVERPDGSNFTLKIRSTKLEDSAMYFCASSEGQGRMEKLFFGSGTQLSVL.

J is TRBJ1-6 and V is TRBV21-1; TCRdb selects TRBD1, and the lack of DNA leaves this call unchecked. TRBV21-1 is a pseudogene segment. The CDR3 extends over 15 amino acids. This CDR3 reads CASSKASDRDSPLHF.

The genes are TRBV7-7 and TRBJ2-5; with no DNA, the TCRdb D assignment of TRBD2 cannot be verified. The CDR3 sequence is 15 residues long. Looked up from germline, CDR1 is SSHAT and CDR2 is FNYEAQ (reference sequence). CDR3 loop: CASSSGRAVQETQYF. The entire variable domain, with the rest obtained from reference TRBV7-7 and TRBJ2-5, is as follows: GAGVSQSPRYKVTKRGQDVTLRCDPISSHATLYWYQQALGQGPEFLTYFNYEAQPDKSGLPSDRFSAERPEGSISTLTIQRTEQRDSAMYRCASSSGRAVQETQYFGPGTRLLVL.

The CDR3 spells CASSPIGPGLKGNEQFF. The V and J genes are TRBV6-2 or TRBV6-3 and TRBJ2-1; the D gene TCRdb calls, TRBD2, cannot be checked with no DNA. The CDR3 is 17 residues long. CDR1 is MNHEY, CDR2 SVGEGT, per germline.

The chain couples TRBV28 to TRBJ2-3; TCRdb picks TRBD2, but there is no DNA to check that call. The germline gives CDR1 MDHEN, CDR2 SYDVKM. The CDR3 sequence is 13 residues long. CDR3 residues: CASSPRLGDTQYF.

The V gene is TRBV7-4, the J gene TRBJ2-1; TCRdb names TRBD2, which stays unverified in the absence of DNA. The length of the CDR3 is 23 residues. Germline CDR1 is SGHVT and CDR2 is SQSDAQ. The CDR3 spells CASSLALGRASAKFTSSYNEQFF.

The chain joins TRBV20-1 to TRBJ1-6. This CDR3 is 17 amino acids long. The germline V gene has CDR1 DFQATT and CDR2 SNEGSKA (reference sequence). CDR3 loop: CSARNAIMTEYNSPLHF.

V is TRBV13 and J is TRBJ2-2. CDR1 and CDR2 (germline): PRHDT, FYEKMQ (reference sequence). The CDR3 runs 15 residues. The CDR3 sequence: CASSSGRRNTGELFF.

V usage is TRBV20-1 and J usage is TRBJ1-5; TCRdb's D call of TRBD1 is untestable without DNA. Germline V gene data show CDR1 as DFQATT and CDR2 as SNEGSKA (reference sequence). This CDR3 has 16 amino acids. CDR3 region: CSARGQGKRSNQPQHF.

The chain carries TRBV9 and TRBJ1-2. Germline V gene data show CDR1 as SGDLS and CDR2 as YYNGEE. The CDR3 runs 14 residues. CDR3 residues: CASSVATGNYGYTF.

This chain uses TRBV7-9 with TRBJ2-7; as DNA is missing, the TRBD1 call by TCRdb cannot be tested. The CDR3 spans 14 residues. The V gene's germline CDR1 is SEHNR and CDR2 FQNEAQ (reference sequence). The CDR3 is CASSLSGTPYEQYF.

The chain links TRBV10-2 to TRBJ2-2; absent DNA, TCRdb's TRBD2 call cannot be checked. This CDR3 region has 16 residues. Germline CDR1 reads WSHSY; CDR2 reads SAAADI. CDR3 residues: CASGGLAGGRTGELFF.

The J gene is TRBJ1-2, the V gene TRBV7-2; with no DNA, the TCRdb D assignment of TRBD1 cannot be verified. Germline V lookup: CDR1 SGHTA, CDR2 FQGNSA. The CDR3 runs to 15 residues. CDR3 residues: CASSYRTGRGYGYTF. The full variable domain, in which reference TRBV7-2 and TRBJ1-2 provide the parts outside the CDR3, is GAGVSQSPSNKVTEKGKDVELRCDPISGHTALYWYRQSLGQGLEFLIYFQGNSAPDKSGLPSDRFSAERTGGSVSTLTIQRTQQEDSAVYLCASSYRTGRGYGYTFGSGTRLTVV.

The rearrangement links TRBV20-1 to TRBJ1-2; TCRdb lists TRBD1, though no DNA is available to test this call. The CDR3 consists of 12 residues. The germline CDR1 and CDR2 sequences are DFQATT and SNEGSKA (reference sequence). The CDR3 protein is CSARAPEYGYTF.